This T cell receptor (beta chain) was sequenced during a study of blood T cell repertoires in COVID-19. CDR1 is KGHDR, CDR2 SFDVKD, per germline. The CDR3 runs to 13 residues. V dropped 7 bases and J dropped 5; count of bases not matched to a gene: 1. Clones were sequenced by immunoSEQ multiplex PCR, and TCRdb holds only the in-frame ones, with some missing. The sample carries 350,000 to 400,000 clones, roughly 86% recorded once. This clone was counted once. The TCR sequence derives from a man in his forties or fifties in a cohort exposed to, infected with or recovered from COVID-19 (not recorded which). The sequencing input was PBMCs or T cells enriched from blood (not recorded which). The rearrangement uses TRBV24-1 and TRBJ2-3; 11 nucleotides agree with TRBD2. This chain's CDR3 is CATSGLAGDTQYF. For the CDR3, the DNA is TGTGCCACCAGCGGACTAGCGGGAGATACGCAGTATTTT.